This T cell receptor beta chain appears in the sequencing data of a study of blood T cell repertoires in COVID-19. Study background: From T cells, B-cell-depleted T cells, or PBMCs came the material, which was cDNA or gDNA.

Sequenced by immunoSEQ multiplex PCR; TCRdb stores in-frame clones only, minus some. The table has a few hundred thousand clones, about 91% seen once; the top ten hold 1.5% to 2%. This clone was detected once. This CDR3 is 16 amino acids long. Germline CDR1 and CDR2: SGHNT and YENEEA. Between the trimmed V and J ends, which lost 1 base and 4 bases, there was a span of 14 bases. The receptor was derived from a woman in her twenties or thirties with COVID-19, enrolled during active disease. Sequencing was carried out using peripheral blood. This sequence joins TRBV11-3 and TRBJ2-1; perhaps TRBD1 as D (6 bases). CDR3 in amino acids: CASSLGLGGRYNEQFF. The CDR3 nucleotides read TGTGCCAGCAGCTTAGGATTAGGGGGAAGATACAATGAGCAGTTCTTC.